Sequencing of this T cell receptor (beta chain) was carried out in a study of shared clonotypes between healthy human individuals. In its sample, this clone was seen once. This table comes from immunoSEQ multiplex PCR, and its TCRdb copy is limited to in-frame clones, with some not included. Here the sample spans around 980,000 clones, about 84% being singletons. Trimming shortened V by 3 bases and J by 11 bases, and 12 bases separated the two germline ends. Germline V gene sequence: CDR1 DFQATT, CDR2 SNEGSKA (reference sequence). The CDR3 loop spans 11 amino acids. The specimen was memory CD4+ T cells from PBMCs. Subset in this sample: CD45RA-negative fraction. This TCR was recovered from a man younger than 30 in good health. Some clones in this sample may be carry-over from other donors' samples. The V gene is TRBV20-1, the J gene TRBJ2-3; D may match TRBD1 or TRBD2 (5 bases each). The CDR3 reads CSASSLGGQYF. CDR3 in DNA: TGCAGTGCTAGCTCGCTTGGGGGGCAGTATTTT.